The rows below give T cell receptor beta chains drawn from one sample of a study of shared clonotypes between healthy human individuals. The assay was immunoSEQ multiplex PCR, and TCRdb's table has in-frame clones only and misses some. The sample lists approximately 2.1 million clones, over 85% occurring once. Sequenced input: naive CD4+ T cells from PBMCs. The receptors originated from a man between 18 and 35 years old in good health. Some clones in this sample may be carry-over from other donors' samples. CDR3s include the opening cysteine and the closing phenylalanine or tryptophan. D genes are given only for firm matches. Clone size is not always given. Where it is, it says once, few, many or a class for expanded clones.

D gene: -
V gene: TRBV7-9
J gene: TRBJ1-2
CDR3 length: 14
clone size: -
CDR3 DNA: TGTGCCAGCAGCTTAGGGCGGCCGAGGGATGGCTACACCTTC
CDR3 protein: CASSLGRPRDGYTF

D gene: TRBD1
V gene: TRBV10-1
J gene: TRBJ2-2
CDR3 length: 16
clone size: once
CDR3 DNA: TGCGCCAGCAGTGATTTTTCTAGGACAGGGGCCGGGGAGCTGTTTTTT
CDR3 protein: CASSDFSRTGAGELFF

D gene: TRBD1
V gene: TRBV5-6
J gene: TRBJ1-6
CDR3 length: 15
clone size: once
CDR3 DNA: TGTGCCAGCAGCTTACAGGGGGTGGGCGATTCACCCCTCCACTTT
CDR3 protein: CASSLQGVGDSPLHF

D gene: TRBD2
V gene: TRBV19
J gene: TRBJ2-1
CDR3 length: 15
clone size: -
CDR3 DNA: TGTGCCAGTAGCAGACTAGCGGGAGACTACAATGAGCAGTTCTTC
CDR3 protein: CASSRLAGDYNEQFF

D gene: -
V gene: TRBV30
J gene: TRBJ2-2
CDR3 length: 11
clone size: -
CDR3 DNA: TGTGCCTGGAGTACGGACGGGGAGCTGTTTTTT
CDR3 protein: CAWSTDGELFF

D gene: TRBD1
V gene: TRBV19
J gene: TRBJ1-5
CDR3 length: 15
clone size: -
CDR3 DNA: TGTGCCAGTGGACCGGGACAGAGAGATAGGCAGCCCCAGCATTTT
CDR3 protein: CASGPGQRDRQPQHF

D gene: TRBD2
V gene: TRBV9
J gene: TRBJ2-1
CDR3 length: 18
clone size: -
CDR3 DNA: TGTGCCAGCAGCGCCCAGACTGTTCTAGCGGCCCGCAGGAATGAGCAGTTCTTC
CDR3 protein: CASSAQTVLAARRNEQFF

D gene: TRBD1
V gene: TRBV4-3
J gene: TRBJ1-1
CDR3 length: 16
clone size: -
CDR3 DNA: TGCGCCAGCAGCCAAGATAGACAGGGGACGAGGCGGGAAGCTTTCTTT
CDR3 protein: CASSQDRQGTRREAFF

D gene: TRBD1
V gene: TRBV5-1
J gene: TRBJ2-2
CDR3 length: 16
clone size: -
CDR3 DNA: TGCGCCAGCAGCTTTGCTAGCAGGGGGTCTTTCGGGGAGCTGTTTTTT
CDR3 protein: CASSFASRGSFGELFF

D gene: -
V gene: TRBV4-3
J gene: TRBJ2-7
CDR3 length: 14
clone size: -
CDR3 DNA: TGCGCCAGCAGCCAAGAGGGGCTCTCGAACGAGCAGTACTTC
CDR3 protein: CASSQEGLSNEQYF

D gene: -
V gene: TRBV14
J gene: TRBJ2-5
CDR3 length: 14
clone size: -
CDR3 DNA: TGTGCCAGCAGCCCCGGGCTCCTCTCAGGGACCCAGTACTTC
CDR3 protein: CASSPGLLSGTQYF

D gene: TRBD1
V gene: TRBV15
J gene: TRBJ2-7
CDR3 length: 13
clone size: -
CDR3 DNA: TGTGCCACCAGCAACGACAGGGCCTACGAGCAGTACTTC
CDR3 protein: CATSNDRAYEQYF

D gene: -
V gene: TRBV9
J gene: TRBJ2-2
CDR3 length: 17
clone size: -
CDR3 DNA: TGTGCCAGCAGCGTATCCGGTAGTAGGCTAGCGACCGGGGAGCTGTTTTTT
CDR3 protein: CASSVSGSRLATGELFF

D gene: TRBD1
V gene: TRBV30
J gene: TRBJ2-3
CDR3 length: 13
clone size: -
CDR3 DNA: TGTGCCTGGAGTGACGGGACAGGGAACACGCAGTATTTT
CDR3 protein: CAWSDGTGNTQYF

D gene: -
V gene: TRBV19
J gene: TRBJ2-7
CDR3 length: 14
clone size: -
CDR3 DNA: TGTGCCAGTACCGTCTCGGCGGGAAGTAGGGAGCAGTACTTC
CDR3 protein: CASTVSAGSREQYF

D gene: TRBD1
V gene: TRBV27
J gene: TRBJ2-1
CDR3 length: 15
clone size: -
CDR3 DNA: TGTGCCAGCAGTCCTCGACAGGGTGCCTACAATGAGCAGTTCTTC
CDR3 protein: CASSPRQGAYNEQFF

D gene: -
V gene: TRBV18
J gene: TRBJ2-3
CDR3 length: 17
clone size: -
CDR3 DNA: TGTGCCAGCTCACCCGGGACGGGGTCCGGAGGACGAGATACGCAGTATTTT
CDR3 protein: CASSPGTGSGGRDTQYF

D gene: TRBD1
V gene: TRBV5-8
J gene: TRBJ2-7
CDR3 length: 13
clone size: -
CDR3 DNA: TGTGCCAGCAGCTCGCGGACAGGGATTGAGCAGTACTTC
CDR3 protein: CASSSRTGIEQYF

D gene: -
V gene: TRBV4-3
J gene: TRBJ2-6
CDR3 length: 16
clone size: -
CDR3 DNA: TGCGCCAGCAGCCAACAGTTAAGCTCTGGGGCCAACGTCCTGACTTTC
CDR3 protein: CASSQQLSSGANVLTF

D gene: TRBD1
V gene: TRBV29-1
J gene: TRBJ1-1
CDR3 length: 13
clone size: -
CDR3 DNA: TGCAGCGGACAGGGGGGGGTAGGGACTGAAGCTTTCTTT
CDR3 protein: CSGQGGVGTEAFF

D gene: -
V gene: TRBV28
J gene: TRBJ2-7
CDR3 length: 16
clone size: -
CDR3 DNA: TGTGCCAGCAGTTTATCCGACGGACGCATATCCTACGAGCAGTACTTC
CDR3 protein: CASSLSDGRISYEQYF